The next 8 T cell receptor beta chains were all read from a single sample in a study of CD8+ T cells in alopecia areata (dated by TCRdb to between 2017 and 2018). Library preparation used the immunoSEQ multiplex PCR assay. RNA was extracted from all samples and reverse transcribed into cDNA, which served as template for TCR sequencing. Sourced from immuneACCESS, this table was stored by TCRdb with only in-frame sequences that have V and J called. A share of the clones is absent; for the studies checked, an unresolved V gene accounts for under half, and the remainder has no known explanation. Across this sample there are 90,000 to 150,000 clones, with 53% seen only once. Of the sample, around 0.46% falls within the top ten clones. The time point label on this specimen signifies: more than 3 weeks on oral tofacitinib. The sample's treatment or condition label, in plain terms: oral pan-JAK inhibitor, 5-10 mg twice daily.

Source: CD4+ T cells sorted from blood, taken at week 4, from a patient treated with tofacitinib. These receptor sequences come from a human donor with alopecia areata.

The chain uses TRBV15 and TRBJ2-7; D is perhaps TRBD2 (6 bases). Per the germline V gene, CDR1 is LNHNV and CDR2 is YYDKDF (reference sequence). V was shortened by 2 bases and J by 0 bases, with 29 bases between the two germline ends. This CDR3 has 21 amino acids. The CDR3 sequence: CATSRRPFGVGLAQSSYEQYF. In DNA form, the CDR3 reads TGTGCCACCAGCAGAAGGCCGTTCGGAGTCGGCCTAGCGCAGAGCTCCTACGAGCAGTACTTC.

The rearrangement joins TRBV5-4 to TRBJ2-2; D uncertain. The CDR3 totals 15 residues. Germline CDR1 is SGHNT and CDR2 is YYREEE (reference sequence). The ends were cut back, 0 bases at V and 1 base at J, with 7 bases in the middle. This CDR3 reads CASSLDQRNTGELFF. CDR3 coding DNA: TGTGCCAGCAGCTTGGACCAAAGGAACACCGGGGAGCTGTTTTTT.

The CDR3 is CATSTGTKNIQYF. The CDR3 region has the DNA TGTGCCACCAGCACGGGAACCAAAAACATTCAGTACTTC. The V and J genes are TRBV15 and TRBJ2-4; TRBD2 is a possible D gene (5 bases). The CDR3 extends over 13 amino acids. V lost 4 bases and J lost 2, with 6 bases in between. Germline lookup yields CDR1 LNHNV and CDR2 YYDKDF (reference sequence).

This clone turned up a few times. The J gene is TRBJ2-1, the V gene TRBV10-3; 8 bases line up with TRBD2. CDR3 length equals 14 residues. V was pared by 4 bases and J by 7 bases, with 6 bases of the junction left unmatched. Germline V gene data show CDR1 as ENHRY and CDR2 as SYGVKD. CDR3 residues: CAISGTGTSNEQFF. Here the CDR3 DNA reads TGTGCCATCAGTGGGACCGGGACTAGTAATGAGCAGTTCTTC.

This clone was counted between two and nine times. This sequence joins TRBV5-4 and TRBJ2-3; perhaps TRBD2 as D (5 bases). Germline lookup yields CDR1 SGHNT and CDR2 YYREEE (reference sequence). With 4 bases removed from V and 0 bases from J, the gap between germline ends came to 12 bases. The CDR3 is 15 amino acids. CDR3 coding DNA: TGTGCCAGCAGCCAAGGAGGTTTTAGCACAGATACGCAGTATTTT. This encodes CASSQGGFSTDTQYF.

This clone showed up just once. The chain uses TRBV6-5 and TRBJ2-6; 7 nucleotides match TRBD1. The CDR3 totals 15 residues. Germline V gene sequence: CDR1 MNHEY, CDR2 SVGAGI. With 6 bases clipped from V and 3 bases from J, the junction kept 5 bases outside the gene matches. CDR3 in amino acids: CASSLQGSGANVLTF. The CDR3 region has the DNA TGTGCCAGCAGCCTACAGGGGAGTGGGGCCAACGTCCTGACTTTC.

This clone was detected only a few times. The V gene is TRBV5-1, the J gene TRBJ1-1; the D is unclear. With 4 bases removed from V and 5 bases from J, the gap between germline ends came to 9 bases. From germline, CDR1 is SGHRS and CDR2 YFSETQ. The CDR3 contains 12 residues. The CDR3 reads CASSPGRTEAFF. The CDR3, as DNA: TGCGCCAGCAGCCCGGGGAGGACTGAAGCTTTCTTT.

The chain combines TRBV4-1 with TRBJ1-2; D not resolved. With 5 bases removed from V and 8 bases from J, the gap between germline ends came to 18 bases. This CDR3 contains 14 residues. Per the germline V gene, CDR1 is MGHRA and CDR2 is YSYEKL. The chain's CDR3 is CASSIGPTMGGYTF. The CDR3 DNA is TGCGCCAGCAGCATAGGTCCGACGATGGGAGGCTACACCTTC.